Listed here are 22 T cell receptor beta chains from one sample, sequenced in a study of blood T cell repertoires in COVID-19. TCRdb's table, derived via immunoSEQ multiplex PCR, lists solely in-frame clones and lacks some. The sample lists some 140,000 clones, 83% occurring once. The sample taken for sequencing was peripheral blood. These TCRs come from a woman aged 60-75 years with COVID-19, enrolled during active disease.

The CDR3 loop is CASSGDRGAGELFF. As DNA, the CDR3 is TGTGCCAGCAGTGGGGACAGGGGCGCCGGGGAGCTGTTTTTT. The chain combines TRBV2 with TRBJ2-2; 10 bases agree with TRBD1. The CDR3 runs 14 residues. The V gene end was trimmed by 4 bases and the J gene end by 6 bases; junction bases not matched to a gene: 2. CDR1 and CDR2 from the germline V gene are SNHLY and FYNNEI.

The count of this clone is one. V gene TRBV15 combines with J gene TRBJ2-5, with 9 nucleotides matching TRBD2. The length of the CDR3 is 18 residues. The trim removed 1 base at V and 0 bases at J, leaving 9 bases unmatched. In germline, CDR1 is LNHNV, CDR2 YYDKDF (reference sequence). The CDR3 bases are TGTGCCACCAGCAGAGGCCCAGCGGGGGGCCCGTACCAAGAGACCCAGTACTTC. This gives the protein CATSRGPAGGPYQETQYF.

This chain connects TRBV13 to TRBJ2-1, with 12 positions matching TRBD2. The germline CDR1 and CDR2 sequences are PRHDT and FYEKMQ (reference sequence). After removal of 6 bases from V and 4 bases from J, the junction contained 4 bases not matched to a gene. The CDR3 is 15 residues long. The CDR3 here is CASRRTSGEYNEQFF. Written as DNA, the CDR3 is TGTGCCAGCAGACGGACTAGCGGGGAATACAATGAGCAGTTCTTC.

This clone was seen only once. V and J are TRBV10-2 and TRBJ1-2; 8 bases are shared with TRBD1. Germline trimming cut 7 bases from V and 4 bases from J; bases unmatched to any gene: 5. Germline V gene lookup returns CDR1 WSHSY and CDR2 SAAADI. This CDR3 has 13 residues. As DNA, the CDR3 is TGCGCCAGCAAGTCGACAGGGGTCTATGGCTACACCTTC. This sequence encodes CASKSTGVYGYTF.

Here the CDR3 reads CASRPDFGFNVLTF. CDR3 DNA sequence: TGTGCCAGCCGACCAGACTTCGGTTTCAACGTCCTGACTTTC. The rearrangement links TRBV6-5 to TRBJ2-6, with D unresolved. Germline CDR1 is MNHEY and CDR2 is SVGAGI. There are 14 residues in the CDR3. The ends were cut back, 8 bases at V and 9 bases at J, with 17 bases in the middle.

The CDR3: CASSEAFRTSGPFRYEQYF. CDR3 DNA: TGTGCCAGCAGTGAAGCGTTTCGGACTAGCGGGCCTTTCCGCTACGAGCAGTACTTC. This chain connects TRBV2 to TRBJ2-7, with 11 nucleotides matching TRBD2. CDR3 length equals 19 residues. The V gene's germline CDR1 is SNHLY and CDR2 FYNNEI. Trimming at V came to 0 bases and at J to 3 bases, leaving 13 bases not matched to a gene.

V usage is TRBV7-3 and J usage is TRBJ2-3, with 8 bases identical to TRBD2. The CDR3 runs to 17 residues. Losses at the gene ends were 0 bases for V and 0 bases for J; bases not matched to a gene: 5. Germline-derived CDR1 and CDR2 are SGHTA and FQGTGA. CDR3 residues: CASSLTPSGSSTDTQYF. CDR3 bases: TGTGCCAGCAGCTTAACGCCAAGCGGGAGTAGCACAGATACGCAGTATTTT.

The chain is built from TRBV30 and TRBJ1-2; the match to TRBD1 covers 8 bases. The CDR3 contains 14 residues. J gave up 7 bases and V 4 bases, and 11 bases lay outside the gene matches. CDR1 is GTSNPN and CDR2 is SVGIG in the germline V gene (reference sequence). The CDR3 region is CAWTRTGTWGGYTF. The CDR3 DNA reads as TGTGCCTGGACCCGGACAGGGACTTGGGGTGGCTACACCTTC.

The chain uses TRBV20-1 and TRBJ2-5, with D unclear. The V gene's germline CDR1 is DFQATT and CDR2 SNEGSKA (reference sequence). The CDR3 contains 11 residues. Trimming pared 0 bases from V and 5 bases from J, leaving 4 bases between. The CDR3 reads CSARDLETQYF. CDR3 DNA sequence: TGCAGTGCTAGAGATCTTGAGACCCAGTACTTC.

CDR3 residues: CASSYSSRDQPQHF. The DNA of the CDR3 is TGTGCCAGCAGTTACTCCTCCAGGGATCAGCCCCAGCATTTT. The chain carries TRBV6-5 and TRBJ1-5; perhaps TRBD1 as D (5 bases). This CDR3 is 14 amino acids long. Per germline, CDR1 MNHEY and CDR2 SVGAGI. The V end lost 0 bases, the J end lost 5 bases, and 8 bases lay between the germline ends.

The chain is built from TRBV5-1 and TRBJ2-1, with D perhaps TRBD1 (7 bases). The CDR3 contains 15 residues. V shed 2 bases and J shed 3 bases, with 12 bases lying between them. Germline lookup yields CDR1 SGHRS and CDR2 YFSETQ. The CDR3 nucleotides are TGCGCCAGCAGCTTCGGAGGGGGCGTCTACAATGAGCAGTTCTTC. Translating gives CASSFGGGVYNEQFF.

The rearrangement joins TRBV7-4 to TRBJ1-5; a weak D match, TRBD1 (6 bases). Germline loops: CDR1 SGHVT, CDR2 SQSDAQ. There are 17 residues in the CDR3. The V end lost 1 base, the J end lost 0 bases, and 13 bases lay between the germline ends. CDR3 amino acids: CASSLEARTVSNQPQHF. The CDR3 nucleotides read TGTGCCAGCAGCTTAGAGGCCCGGACAGTTAGCAATCAGCCCCAGCATTTT.

V usage is TRBV29-1 and J usage is TRBJ2-4; unclear D gene. This CDR3 spans 13 amino acids. With 5 bases removed from V and 2 bases from J, the gap between germline ends came to 10 bases. Germline V gene data show CDR1 as SQVTM and CDR2 as ANQGSEA. CDR3 nucleotides: TGCAGCGTTCTATTAGCTCCCAAAAACATTCAGTACTTC. Translating it yields CSVLLAPKNIQYF.

CDR3 coding DNA: TGCGCCAGCAGGGGACTAGCGGGAGTCTCCTACAATGAGCAGTTCTTC. Translating it yields CASRGLAGVSYNEQFF. V gene TRBV5-1 combines with J gene TRBJ2-1; 14 nucleotides match TRBD2. Germline V gives CDR1 SGHRS, CDR2 YFSETQ. The CDR3 spans 16 residues. With 5 bases clipped from V and 0 bases from J, the junction kept 1 base outside the gene matches.

The chain carries TRBV18 and TRBJ1-1; D is ambiguous. V was pared by 5 bases and J by 10 bases, with 8 bases between. From germline, CDR1 is KGHSH and CDR2 LQKENI. CDR3 length: 10 amino acids. The chain's CDR3 is CASSTNAAFF. Here the CDR3 DNA reads TGTGCCAGCTCAACAAACGCAGCTTTCTTT.

The rearrangement joins TRBV7-8 to TRBJ1-3, with D uncertain. The CDR3 is 16 amino acids. The germline V gene encodes CDR1 SGHVS and CDR2 FQNEAQ. V was cut by 0 bases and J by 2 bases, with 11 bases left in between. CDR3 coding DNA: TGTGCCAGCAGCTTAGCGGTGGCACCGCCTGGAAACACCATATATTTT. Residues: CASSLAVAPPGNTIYF.

This clone was detected only once. The chain uses TRBV29-1 and TRBJ2-7; D is possibly TRBD1 (6 bases). The CDR3 loop spans 11 amino acids. V lost 6 bases, J lost 9 bases, and 15 bases lay in between. In germline, CDR1 is SQVTM, CDR2 ANQGSEA. CDR3 protein: CSVLDSRGQYV. DNA for the CDR3: TGCAGCGTCCTGGACAGTCGTGGGCAGTACGTC.

Worth noting for this clone: Other nucleotide sequences in the sample specify the same CDR3. The chain carries TRBV7-2 and TRBJ1-4; TRBD1 matches at 9 bases. The V gene end was trimmed by 3 bases and the J gene end by 5 bases; junction bases not matched to a gene: 1. Germline CDR1 is SGHTA and CDR2 is FQGNSA. The CDR3 extends over 14 amino acids. CDR3 residues: CASSFDRGNEKLFF. Here the CDR3 DNA reads TGTGCCAGCAGCTTCGACAGGGGGAATGAAAAACTGTTTTTT.

The rearrangement links TRBV5-4 to TRBJ2-7; D is perhaps TRBD2 (6 bases). Trimming cost V 4 bases and J 6 bases, with 17 bases left between them. This CDR3 is built from 14 residues. CDR1 is SGHNT, CDR2 YYREEE, per germline (reference sequence). The CDR3 loop is CASSPGRAVGEQYV. CDR3 in DNA: TGTGCCAGCAGCCCCGGGAGAGCTGTGGGCGAGCAGTACGTC.

The chain has TRBV7-2 and TRBJ1-4; weak D call: TRBD1 (6 bases). Germline V lookup: CDR1 SGHTA, CDR2 FQGNSA. CDR3 length: 16 amino acids. The V end lost 4 bases, the J end lost 7 bases, and 19 bases lay between the germline ends. The DNA for the CDR3 is TGTGCCAGCAGCTCTGGAAAGACAGGCCGCAGTGAAAAACTGTTTTTT. Amino acid sequence: CASSSGKTGRSEKLFF.

In its sample, this clone was seen once. The V and J genes are TRBV3-1 (or the pseudogene TRBV3-2) and TRBJ2-1, with 8 positions matching TRBD2. This CDR3 spans 15 amino acids. The V gene end was trimmed by 1 base and the J gene end by 2 bases; junction bases not matched to a gene: 1. The germline V gene has CDR1 LGHDT and CDR2 YNNKEL (reference sequence). CDR3 loop: CASSQAGGPYNEQFF. In DNA, the CDR3 is TGTGCCAGCAGCCAAGCGGGAGGGCCCTACAATGAGCAGTTCTTC.

V is TRBV19 and J is TRBJ2-5, with 9 bases identical to TRBD2. Trimming at V came to 1 base and at J to 3 bases, leaving 6 bases not matched to a gene. CDR3 length: 16 amino acids. From germline, CDR1 is LNHDA and CDR2 SQIVND (reference sequence). Written as DNA, the CDR3 is TGTGCCAGTAGTATAGGAATAGCGGGGGCTAAAGAGACCCAGTACTTC. Residues: CASSIGIAGAKETQYF.